This entry lists 5 T cell receptor beta chains sequenced from one sample in a study of CD8 T cells in ankylosing spondylitis. General study points: What seemed typical of ankylosing spondylitis blood was a TCR beta motif built from roughly eight highly homologous variants.

TCRdb processed the 5' RACE reads anew with MiXCR; each CDR3 protein has one entry. Of about 420,000 distinct CDR3 sequences listed, approximately 20% are singletons. Which antigens these TCRs recognize remains unknown. The sequenced sample consisted of blood, either unsorted or a sorted T cell fraction (not recorded which). The receptors stem from a male donor with ankylosing spondylitis.

The chain has TRBV5-1 and TRBJ2-7; 10 nucleotides line up with TRBD1. V shed 1 base, J shed 3 bases, and the junction held 7 bases outside the gene matches. CDR3 length equals 16 residues. Germline loops: CDR1 SGHRS, CDR2 YFSETQ. In nucleotides, the CDR3 is TGCGCCAGCAGCTTGTCAATGGGACAGGGGTTCTACGAGCAGTACTTC. This translates into CASSLSMGQGFYEQYF.

In its sample, this clonotype was seen a few times. The chain combines TRBV9 with TRBJ2-7, with 11 bases identical to TRBD2. This CDR3 spans 20 amino acids. V lost 4 bases and J lost 0; bases outside the gene matches: 18. Germline V gene data show CDR1 as SGDLS and CDR2 as YYNGEE. The CDR3 spells CASSLEVGPTSGALSYEQYF. CDR3 sequence (DNA): TGTGCCAGCAGCCTAGAGGTCGGGCCGACTAGCGGGGCACTCTCCTACGAGCAGTACTTC.

This clonotype was observed a handful of times. V gene TRBV28 combines with J gene TRBJ1-5; D remains ambiguous. In germline, CDR1 is MDHEN, CDR2 SYDVKM. This CDR3 is 14 amino acids long. V was cut by 2 bases and J by 5 bases, with 10 bases left in between. CDR3 amino acids: CASSLTSGHQPQHF. The CDR3 DNA reads TGTGCCAGCAGTTTAACATCCGGTCATCAGCCCCAGCATTTT.

As concerns this clonotype: The CDR3 does not close with the conserved phenylalanine or tryptophan, likely indicating a read error. J is TRBJ2-2 and V is TRBV10-3, with 9 bases identical to TRBD1. In germline, CDR1 is ENHRY, CDR2 SYGVKD. The CDR3 extends over 16 amino acids. V was clipped by 4 bases and J by 1 base; unmatched bases: 4. The DNA for the CDR3 is TGTGCCATCAGTGGTCGGGGACAGGGGAACACCGGGGAGCTGTTTCTT. Protein sequence: CAISGRGQGNTGELFL.

This clonotype was seen more than once but under ten times. The chain is built from TRBV29-1 and TRBJ1-2; no clear D. The V end was cut by 2 bases, the J end by 4 bases, with 11 bases between. CDR1 and CDR2 (germline): SQVTM, ANQGSEA. The CDR3 is 13 amino acids. The DNA for the CDR3 is TGCAGCGTTGAATTTAGCCGGACCTATGGCTACACCTTC. This gives the protein CSVEFSRTYGYTF.